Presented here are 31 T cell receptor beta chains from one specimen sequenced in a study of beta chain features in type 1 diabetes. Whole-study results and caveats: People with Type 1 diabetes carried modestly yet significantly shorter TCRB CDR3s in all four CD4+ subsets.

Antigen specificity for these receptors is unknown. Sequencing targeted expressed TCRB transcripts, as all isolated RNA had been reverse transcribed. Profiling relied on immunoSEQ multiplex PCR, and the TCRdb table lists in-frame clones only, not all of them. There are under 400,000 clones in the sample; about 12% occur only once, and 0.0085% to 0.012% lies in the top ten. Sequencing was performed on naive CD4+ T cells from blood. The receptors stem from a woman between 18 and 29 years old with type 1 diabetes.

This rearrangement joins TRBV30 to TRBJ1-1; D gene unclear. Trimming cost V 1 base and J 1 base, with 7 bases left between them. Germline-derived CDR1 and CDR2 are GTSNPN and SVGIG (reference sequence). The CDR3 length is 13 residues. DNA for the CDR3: TGTGCCTGGAGTGCCCACACGAACACTGAAGCTTTCTTT. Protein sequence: CAWSAHTNTEAFF.

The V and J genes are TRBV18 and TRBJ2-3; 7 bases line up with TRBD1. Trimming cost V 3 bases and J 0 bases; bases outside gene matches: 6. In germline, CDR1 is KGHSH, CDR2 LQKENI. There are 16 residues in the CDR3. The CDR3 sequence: CASSPFDRASTDTQYF. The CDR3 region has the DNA TGTGCCAGCTCACCCTTTGACAGGGCTAGCACAGATACGCAGTATTTT.

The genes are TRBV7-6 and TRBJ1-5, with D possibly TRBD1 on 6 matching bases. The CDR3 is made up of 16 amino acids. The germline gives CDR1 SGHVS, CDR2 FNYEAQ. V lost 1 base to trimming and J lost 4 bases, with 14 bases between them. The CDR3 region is CASSLGQGKGNQPQHF. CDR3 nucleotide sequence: TGTGCCAGCAGCTTAGGGCAGGGGAAGGGGAATCAGCCCCAGCATTTT.

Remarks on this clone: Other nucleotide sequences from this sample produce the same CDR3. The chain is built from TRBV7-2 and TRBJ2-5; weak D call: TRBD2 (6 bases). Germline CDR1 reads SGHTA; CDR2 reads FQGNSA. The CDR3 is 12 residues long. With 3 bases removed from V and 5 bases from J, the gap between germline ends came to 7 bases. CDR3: CASSFRGETQYF. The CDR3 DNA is TGTGCCAGCAGCTTTCGGGGGGAGACCCAGTACTTC.

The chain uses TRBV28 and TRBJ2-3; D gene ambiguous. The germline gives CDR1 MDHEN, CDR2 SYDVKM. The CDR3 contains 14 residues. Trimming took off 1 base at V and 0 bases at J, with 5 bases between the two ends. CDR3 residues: CASSLSISTDTQYF. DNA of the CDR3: TGTGCCAGCAGTTTATCTATCAGCACAGATACGCAGTATTTT.

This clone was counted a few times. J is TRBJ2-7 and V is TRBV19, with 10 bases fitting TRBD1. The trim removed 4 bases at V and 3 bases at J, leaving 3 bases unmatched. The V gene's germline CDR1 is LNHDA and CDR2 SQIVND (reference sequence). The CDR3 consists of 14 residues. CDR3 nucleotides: TGTGCCAGTAGTAGGGACAGGGGAATCTACGAGCAGTACTTC. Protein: CASSRDRGIYEQYF.

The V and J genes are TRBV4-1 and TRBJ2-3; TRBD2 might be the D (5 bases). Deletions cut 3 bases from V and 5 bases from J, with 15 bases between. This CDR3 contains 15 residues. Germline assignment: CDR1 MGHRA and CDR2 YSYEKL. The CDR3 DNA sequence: TGCGCCAGCAGCCACGCTAGCCTCCTAAAAGATACGCAGTATTTT. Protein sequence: CASSHASLLKDTQYF.

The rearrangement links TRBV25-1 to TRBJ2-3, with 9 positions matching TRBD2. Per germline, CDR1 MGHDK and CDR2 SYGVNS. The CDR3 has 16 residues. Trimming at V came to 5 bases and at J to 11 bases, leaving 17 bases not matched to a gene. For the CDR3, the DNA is TGTGCCAGCAGTCCCCCTTCGGGACTAGCAGCCGGAGGGCAGTATTTT. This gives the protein CASSPPSGLAAGGQYF.

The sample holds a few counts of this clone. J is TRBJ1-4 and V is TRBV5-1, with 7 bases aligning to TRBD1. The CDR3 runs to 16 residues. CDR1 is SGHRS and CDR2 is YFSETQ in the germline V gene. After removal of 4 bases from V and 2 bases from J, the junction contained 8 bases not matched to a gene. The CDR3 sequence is CASSRTGVVTNEKLFF. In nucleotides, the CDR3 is TGCGCCAGCAGCCGAACAGGGGTTGTTACTAATGAAAAACTGTTTTTT. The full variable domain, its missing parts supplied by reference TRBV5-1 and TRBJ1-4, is KAGVTQTPRYLIKTRGQQVTLSCSPISGHRSVSWYQQTPGQGLQFLFEYFSETQRNKGNFPGRFSGRQFSNSRSEMNVSTLELGDSALYLCASSRTGVVTNEKLFFGSGTQLSVL.

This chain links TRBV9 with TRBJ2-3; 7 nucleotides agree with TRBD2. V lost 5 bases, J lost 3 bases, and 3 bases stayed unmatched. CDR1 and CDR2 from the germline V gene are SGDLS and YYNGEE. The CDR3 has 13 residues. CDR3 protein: CASRTGGTDTQYF. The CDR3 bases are TGTGCCAGCAGAACCGGGGGGACAGATACGCAGTATTTT.

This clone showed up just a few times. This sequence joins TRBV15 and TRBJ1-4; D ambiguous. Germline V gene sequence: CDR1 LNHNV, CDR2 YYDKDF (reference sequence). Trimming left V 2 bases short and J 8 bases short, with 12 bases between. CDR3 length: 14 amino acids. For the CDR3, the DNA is TGTGCCACCAGCAGATCGGAAGAGGAGGAAAAACTGTTTTTT. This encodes CATSRSEEEEKLFF.

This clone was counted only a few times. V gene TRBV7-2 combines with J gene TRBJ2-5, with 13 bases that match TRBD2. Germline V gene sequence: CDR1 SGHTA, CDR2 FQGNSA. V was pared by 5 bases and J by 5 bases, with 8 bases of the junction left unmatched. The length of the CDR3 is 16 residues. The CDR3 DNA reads TGTGCCAGCAGCGAGGGACTAGCGGGGACTCGGGAGACCCAGTACTTC. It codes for CASSEGLAGTRETQYF.

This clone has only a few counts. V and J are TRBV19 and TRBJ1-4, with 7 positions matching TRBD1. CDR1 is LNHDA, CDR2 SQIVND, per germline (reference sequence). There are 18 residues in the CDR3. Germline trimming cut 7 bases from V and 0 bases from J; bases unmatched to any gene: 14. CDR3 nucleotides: TGTGCCAGTAAGGGACCGGGACAGCGATTTCCAACTAATGAAAAACTGTTTTTT. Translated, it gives CASKGPGQRFPTNEKLFF.

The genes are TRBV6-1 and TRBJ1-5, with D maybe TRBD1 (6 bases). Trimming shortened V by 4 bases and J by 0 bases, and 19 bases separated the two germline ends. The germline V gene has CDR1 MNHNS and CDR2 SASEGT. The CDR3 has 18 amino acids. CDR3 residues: CASSGRTRGKNSNQPQHF. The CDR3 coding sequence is TGTGCCAGCAGTGGGAGAACCAGGGGAAAGAATAGCAATCAGCCCCAGCATTTT.

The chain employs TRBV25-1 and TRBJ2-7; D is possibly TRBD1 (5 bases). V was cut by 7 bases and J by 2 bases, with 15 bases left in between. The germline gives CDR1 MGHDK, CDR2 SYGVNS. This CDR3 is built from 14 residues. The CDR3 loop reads CASIPDKTPYEQYF. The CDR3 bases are TGTGCCAGCATTCCGGACAAAACCCCCTACGAGCAGTACTTC.

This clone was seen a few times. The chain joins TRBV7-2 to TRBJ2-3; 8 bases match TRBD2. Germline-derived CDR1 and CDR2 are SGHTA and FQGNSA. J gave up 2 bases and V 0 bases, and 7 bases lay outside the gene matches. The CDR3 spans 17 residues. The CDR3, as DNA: TGTGCCAGCAGCTTAGCGAAGTATAGCGGGGCCACAGATACGCAGTATTTT. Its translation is CASSLAKYSGATDTQYF.

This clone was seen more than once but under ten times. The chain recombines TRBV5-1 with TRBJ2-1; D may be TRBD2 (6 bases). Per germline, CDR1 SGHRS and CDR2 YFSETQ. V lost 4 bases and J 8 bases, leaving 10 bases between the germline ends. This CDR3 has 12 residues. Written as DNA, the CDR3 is TGCGCCAGCAGCCGTCAGCGGGATGAGCAGTTCTTC. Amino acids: CASSRQRDEQFF.

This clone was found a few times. CDR3 sequence reads: CAGGTGGLGANVLTF. CDR3 sequence (DNA): TGTGCCGGCGGGACAGGGGGCCTTGGGGCCAACGTCCTGACTTTC. The rearrangement joins TRBV2 to TRBJ2-6, with 12 positions matching TRBD1. Germline lookup yields CDR1 SNHLY and CDR2 FYNNEI. The length of the CDR3 is 15 residues. V was pared by 11 bases and J by 3 bases, with 5 bases of the junction left unmatched. Together with reference TRBV2 and TRBJ2-6, the CDR3 gives the full variable domain: EPEVTQTPSHQVTQMGQEVILRCVPISNHLYFYWYRQILGQKVEFLVSFYNNEISEKSEIFDDQFSVERPDGSNFTLKIRSTKLEDSAMYFCAGGTGGLGANVLTFGAGSRLTVL.

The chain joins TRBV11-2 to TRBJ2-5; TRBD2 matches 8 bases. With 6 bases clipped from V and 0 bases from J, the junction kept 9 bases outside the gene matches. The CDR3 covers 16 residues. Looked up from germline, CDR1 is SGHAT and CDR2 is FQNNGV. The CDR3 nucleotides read TGTGCCAGCAGAGCGCTGAGCGGGGGCCACCAAGAGACCCAGTACTTC. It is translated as CASRALSGGHQETQYF. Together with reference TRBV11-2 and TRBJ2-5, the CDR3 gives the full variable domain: EAGVAQSPRYKIIEKRQSVAFWCNPISGHATLYWYQQILGQGPKLLIQFQNNGVVDDSQLPKDRFSAERLKGVDSTLKIQPAKLEDSAVYLCASRALSGGHQETQYFGPGTRLLVL.

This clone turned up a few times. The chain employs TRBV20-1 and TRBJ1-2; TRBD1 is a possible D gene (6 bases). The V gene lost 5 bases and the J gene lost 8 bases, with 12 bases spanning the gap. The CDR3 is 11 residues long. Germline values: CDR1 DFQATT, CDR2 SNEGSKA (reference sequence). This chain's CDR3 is CSAARTAGYTF. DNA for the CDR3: TGCAGTGCTGCCCGGACAGCGGGCTACACCTTC.

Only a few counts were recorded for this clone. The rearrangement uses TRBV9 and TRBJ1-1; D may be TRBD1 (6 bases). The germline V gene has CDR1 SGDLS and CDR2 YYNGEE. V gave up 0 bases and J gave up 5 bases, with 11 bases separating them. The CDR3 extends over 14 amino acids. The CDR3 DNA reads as TGTGCCAGCAGCGTAGGCCCGGACAGTACTGAAGCTTTCTTT. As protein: CASSVGPDSTEAFF.

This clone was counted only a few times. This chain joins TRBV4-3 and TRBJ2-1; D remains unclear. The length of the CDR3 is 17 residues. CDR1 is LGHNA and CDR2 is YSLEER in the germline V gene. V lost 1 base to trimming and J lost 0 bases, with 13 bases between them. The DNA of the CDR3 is TGCGCCAGCAGCCAAGTGTTGGGCGAGAGCTCCTACAATGAGCAGTTCTTC. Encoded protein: CASSQVLGESSYNEQFF.

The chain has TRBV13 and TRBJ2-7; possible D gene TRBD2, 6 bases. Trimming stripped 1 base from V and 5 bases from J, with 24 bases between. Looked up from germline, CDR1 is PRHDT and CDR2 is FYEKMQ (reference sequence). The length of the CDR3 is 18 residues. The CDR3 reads CASSLDGLAGRLRNEQYF. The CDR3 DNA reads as TGTGCCAGCAGCTTAGACGGTCTGGCGGGGAGGCTGAGAAACGAGCAGTACTTC.

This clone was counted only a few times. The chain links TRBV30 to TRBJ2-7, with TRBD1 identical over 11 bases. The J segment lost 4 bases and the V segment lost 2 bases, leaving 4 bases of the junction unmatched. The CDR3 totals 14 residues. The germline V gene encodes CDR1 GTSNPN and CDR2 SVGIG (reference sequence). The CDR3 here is CAWSYGQGAYEQYF. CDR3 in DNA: TGTGCCTGGAGTTACGGACAGGGGGCGTACGAGCAGTACTTC.

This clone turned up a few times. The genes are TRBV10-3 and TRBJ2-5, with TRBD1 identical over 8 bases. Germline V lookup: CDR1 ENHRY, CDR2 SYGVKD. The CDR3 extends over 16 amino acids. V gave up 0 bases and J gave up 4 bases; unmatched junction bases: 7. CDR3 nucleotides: TGTGCCATCAGTGAGTCGAGTCAGGGGGCTGGAGAGACCCAGTACTTC. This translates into CAISESSQGAGETQYF.

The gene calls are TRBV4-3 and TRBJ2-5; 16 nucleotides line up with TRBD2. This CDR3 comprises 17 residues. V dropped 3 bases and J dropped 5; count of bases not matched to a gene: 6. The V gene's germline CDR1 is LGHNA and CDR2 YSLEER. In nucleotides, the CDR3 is TGCGCCAGCAGCCAGGGACTAGCGGGAGGGCTTAGTGAGACCCAGTACTTC. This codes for CASSQGLAGGLSETQYF.

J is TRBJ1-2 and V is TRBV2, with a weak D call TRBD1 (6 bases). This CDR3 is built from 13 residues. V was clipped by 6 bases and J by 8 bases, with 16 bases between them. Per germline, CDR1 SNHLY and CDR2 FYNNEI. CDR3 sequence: CASRNRELVGYTF. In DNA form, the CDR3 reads TGTGCCAGCAGGAACAGGGAGTTGGTCGGCTACACCTTC. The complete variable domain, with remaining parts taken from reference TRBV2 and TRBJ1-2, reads EPEVTQTPSHQVTQMGQEVILRCVPISNHLYFYWYRQILGQKVEFLVSFYNNEISEKSEIFDDQFSVERPDGSNFTLKIRSTKLEDSAMYFCASRNRELVGYTFGSGTRLTVV.

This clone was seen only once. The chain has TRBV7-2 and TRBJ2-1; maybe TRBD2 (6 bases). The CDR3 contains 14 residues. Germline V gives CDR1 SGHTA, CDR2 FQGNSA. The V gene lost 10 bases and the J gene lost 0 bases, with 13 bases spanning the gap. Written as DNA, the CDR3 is TGTGCCACCAGTTCCGGGGGCTCCTACAATGAGCAGTTCTTC. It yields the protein CATSSGGSYNEQFF.

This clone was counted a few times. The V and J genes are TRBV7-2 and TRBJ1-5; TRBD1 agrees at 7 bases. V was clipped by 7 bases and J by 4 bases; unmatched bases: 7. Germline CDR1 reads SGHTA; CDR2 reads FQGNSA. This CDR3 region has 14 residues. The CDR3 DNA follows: TGTGCCAGCACCCCGGGACAGATAAATCAGCCCCAGCATTTT. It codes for CASTPGQINQPQHF.

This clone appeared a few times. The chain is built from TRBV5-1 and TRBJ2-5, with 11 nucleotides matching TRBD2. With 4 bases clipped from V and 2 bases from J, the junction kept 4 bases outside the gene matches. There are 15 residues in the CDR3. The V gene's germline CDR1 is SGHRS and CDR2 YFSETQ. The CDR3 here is CASSALAGVQETQYF. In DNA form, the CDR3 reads TGCGCCAGCAGCGCACTAGCGGGGGTGCAAGAGACCCAGTACTTC.

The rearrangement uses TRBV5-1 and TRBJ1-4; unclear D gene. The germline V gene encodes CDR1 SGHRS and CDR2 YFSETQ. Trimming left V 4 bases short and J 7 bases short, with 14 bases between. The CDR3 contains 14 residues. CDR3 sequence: CASSLAGLGEKLFF. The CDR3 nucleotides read TGCGCCAGCAGCCTCGCGGGTCTGGGTGAAAAACTGTTTTTT.